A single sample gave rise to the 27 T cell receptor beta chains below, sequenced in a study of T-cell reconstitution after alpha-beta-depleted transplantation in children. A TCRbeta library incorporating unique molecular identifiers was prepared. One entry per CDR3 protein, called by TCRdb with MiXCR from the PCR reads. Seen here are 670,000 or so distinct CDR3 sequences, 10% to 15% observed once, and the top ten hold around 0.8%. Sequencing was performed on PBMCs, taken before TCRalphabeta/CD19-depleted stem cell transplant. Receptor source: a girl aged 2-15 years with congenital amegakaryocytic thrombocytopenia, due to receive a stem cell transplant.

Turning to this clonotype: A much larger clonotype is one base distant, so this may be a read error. The CDR3 DNA is TGCAGTGCTAGAGGGACAAAAACTACGAACACTGAAGCTTTCTTT. Translation: CSARGTKTTNTEAFF. The chain links TRBV20-1 to TRBJ1-1, with D possibly matching TRBD1 (5 bases). From germline, CDR1 is DFQATT and CDR2 SNEGSKA (reference sequence). Trimming cost V 1 base and J 1 base, with 13 bases left between them. This CDR3 region has 15 residues.

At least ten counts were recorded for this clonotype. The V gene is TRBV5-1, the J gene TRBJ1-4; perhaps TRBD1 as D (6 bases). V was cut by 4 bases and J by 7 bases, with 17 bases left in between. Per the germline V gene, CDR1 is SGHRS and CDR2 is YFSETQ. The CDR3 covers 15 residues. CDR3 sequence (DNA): TGCGCCAGCAGCCTGAGGGGGGGCGGTGGTGAAAAACTGTTTTTT. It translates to CASSLRGGGGEKLFF.

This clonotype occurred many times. For the CDR3, the DNA is TGTGCCATCAGGGCCTTATCGGGAGGGCCGGCAGATACGCAGTATTTT. It translates to CAIRALSGGPADTQYF. The chain uses TRBV10-3 and TRBJ2-3; 8 bases align to TRBD2. Trimming took 6 bases from V and 4 from J; bases not matched to a gene: 12. The CDR3 consists of 16 residues. Germline V gene data show CDR1 as ENHRY and CDR2 as SYGVKD.

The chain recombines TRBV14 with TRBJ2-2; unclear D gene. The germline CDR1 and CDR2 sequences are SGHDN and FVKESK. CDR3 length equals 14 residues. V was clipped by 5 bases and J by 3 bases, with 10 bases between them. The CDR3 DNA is TGTGCCAGCAGCGTAAACTGGGACACCGGGGAGCTGTTTTTT. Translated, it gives CASSVNWDTGELFF.

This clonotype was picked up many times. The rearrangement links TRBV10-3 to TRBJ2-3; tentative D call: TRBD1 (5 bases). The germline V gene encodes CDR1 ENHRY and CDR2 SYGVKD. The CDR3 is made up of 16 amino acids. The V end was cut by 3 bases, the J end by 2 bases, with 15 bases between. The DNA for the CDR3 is TGTGCCATCAGTGACTTCGACAGCTACTCCACAGATACGCAGTATTTT. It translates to CAISDFDSYSTDTQYF.

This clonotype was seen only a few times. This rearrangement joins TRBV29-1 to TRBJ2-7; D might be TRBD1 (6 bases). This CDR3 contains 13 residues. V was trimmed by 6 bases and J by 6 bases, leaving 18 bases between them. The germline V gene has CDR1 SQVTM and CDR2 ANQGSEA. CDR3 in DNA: TGCAGCGTAGGGGGACGTCCAGAGGGCGAGCAGTACTTC. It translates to CSVGGRPEGEQYF.

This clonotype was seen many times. CDR3 region: CAIGRQVDSYEQYF. The CDR3 bases are TGTGCCATCGGGAGACAGGTGGACTCCTACGAGCAGTACTTC. V is TRBV10-3 and J is TRBJ2-7; TRBD1 might be the D (6 bases). The V end lost 8 bases, the J end lost 0 bases, and 14 bases lay between the germline ends. Germline loops: CDR1 ENHRY, CDR2 SYGVKD. CDR3 length: 14 residues.

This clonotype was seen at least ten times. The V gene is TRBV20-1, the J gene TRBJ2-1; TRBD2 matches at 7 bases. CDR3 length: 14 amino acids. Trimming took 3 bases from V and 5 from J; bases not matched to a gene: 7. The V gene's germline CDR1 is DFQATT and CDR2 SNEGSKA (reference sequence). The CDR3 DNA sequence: TGCAGTGCTAGTCGGCGGGGGACTAACAATGAGCAGTTCTTC. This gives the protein CSASRRGTNNEQFF.

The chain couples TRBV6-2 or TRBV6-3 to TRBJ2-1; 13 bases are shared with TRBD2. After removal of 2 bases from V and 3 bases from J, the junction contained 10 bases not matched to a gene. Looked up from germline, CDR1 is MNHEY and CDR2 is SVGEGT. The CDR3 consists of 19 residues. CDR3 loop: CASSYGLAGEGGGYNEQFF. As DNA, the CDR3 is TGTGCCAGCAGTTACGGACTAGCGGGAGAGGGGGGTGGCTACAATGAGCAGTTCTTC.

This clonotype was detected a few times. CDR3 sequence: CSVAVSTGITGELFF. In nucleotides, the CDR3 is TGCAGCGTTGCCGTCTCGACAGGGATCACCGGGGAGCTGTTTTTT. The V call is TRBV29-1, the J call TRBJ2-2; 7 bases line up with TRBD1. CDR3 length: 15 residues. V was clipped by 4 bases and J by 4 bases; unmatched bases: 9. CDR1 is SQVTM, CDR2 ANQGSEA, per germline.

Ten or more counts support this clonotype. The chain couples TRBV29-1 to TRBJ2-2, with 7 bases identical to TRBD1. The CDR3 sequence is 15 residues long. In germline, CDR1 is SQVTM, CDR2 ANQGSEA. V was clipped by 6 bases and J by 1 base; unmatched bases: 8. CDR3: CSVLPTGMNTGELFF. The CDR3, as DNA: TGCAGCGTCCTGCCGACAGGGATGAACACCGGGGAGCTGTTTTTT.

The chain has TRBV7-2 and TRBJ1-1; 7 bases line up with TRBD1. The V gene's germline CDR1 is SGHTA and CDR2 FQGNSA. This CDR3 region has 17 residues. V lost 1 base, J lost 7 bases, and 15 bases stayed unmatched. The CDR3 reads CASSLVISTGVGNEAFF. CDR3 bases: TGTGCCAGCAGCTTAGTTATTTCAACAGGGGTGGGCAATGAAGCTTTCTTT.

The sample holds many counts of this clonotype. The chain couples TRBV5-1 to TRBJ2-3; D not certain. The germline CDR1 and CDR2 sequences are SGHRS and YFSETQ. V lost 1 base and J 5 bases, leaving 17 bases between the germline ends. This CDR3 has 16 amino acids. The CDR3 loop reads CASSLLGSEGGDTQYF. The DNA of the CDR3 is TGCGCCAGCAGCTTGCTGGGGTCGGAAGGTGGAGATACGCAGTATTTT.

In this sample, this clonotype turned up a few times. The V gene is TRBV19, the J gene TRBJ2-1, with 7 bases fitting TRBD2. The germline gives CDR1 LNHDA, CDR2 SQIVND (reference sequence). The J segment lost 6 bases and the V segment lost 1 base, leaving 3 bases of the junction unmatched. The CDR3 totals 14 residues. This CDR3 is CASSIGPSGNEQFF. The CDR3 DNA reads TGTGCCAGTAGTATAGGTCCTAGCGGCAATGAGCAGTTCTTC.

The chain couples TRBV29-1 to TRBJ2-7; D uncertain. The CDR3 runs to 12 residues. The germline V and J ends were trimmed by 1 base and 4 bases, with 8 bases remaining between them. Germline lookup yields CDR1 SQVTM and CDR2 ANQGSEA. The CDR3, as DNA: TGCAGCGTTGAAGGGTTAGGATACGAGCAGTACTTC. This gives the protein CSVEGLGYEQYF.

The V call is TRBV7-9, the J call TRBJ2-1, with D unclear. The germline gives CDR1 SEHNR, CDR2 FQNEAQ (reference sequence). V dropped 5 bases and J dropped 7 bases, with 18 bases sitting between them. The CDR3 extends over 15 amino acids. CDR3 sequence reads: CASSAKSRVPNEQFF. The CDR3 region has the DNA TGTGCCAGCAGCGCGAAGAGTAGGGTCCCAAATGAGCAGTTCTTC.

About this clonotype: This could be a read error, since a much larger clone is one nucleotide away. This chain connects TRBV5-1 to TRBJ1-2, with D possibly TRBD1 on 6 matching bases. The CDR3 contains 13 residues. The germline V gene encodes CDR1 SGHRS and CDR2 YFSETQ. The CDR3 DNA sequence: TGCGCCAGCAGCTTGAATTCAGGGGATGGCGACACCTTC. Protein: CASSLNSGDGDTF.

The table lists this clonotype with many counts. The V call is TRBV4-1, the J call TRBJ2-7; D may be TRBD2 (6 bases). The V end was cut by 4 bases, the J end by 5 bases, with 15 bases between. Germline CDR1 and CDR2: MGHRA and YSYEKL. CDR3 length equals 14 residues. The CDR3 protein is CASSRRSGLDEQYF. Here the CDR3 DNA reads TGCGCCAGCAGCCGCAGAAGCGGGTTGGACGAGCAGTACTTC.

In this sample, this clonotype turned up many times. The CDR3 region has the DNA TGTGCCAGCAGCTTCCTCGTCTACGAGCAGTACTTC. It yields the protein CASSFLVYEQYF. J is TRBJ2-7 and V is TRBV5-5; D uncertain. The CDR3 is 12 amino acids. CDR1 and CDR2 (germline): SGHKS, YYEKEE (reference sequence). Trimming removed 2 bases at V and 3 bases at J, with 6 bases between.

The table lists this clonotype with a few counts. This CDR3 is CSASPSGRDFGELFF. CDR3 coding DNA: TGCAGTGCTAGTCCTAGCGGGAGGGATTTCGGGGAGCTGTTTTTT. The gene calls are TRBV20-1 and TRBJ2-2; 12 bases match TRBD2. The trim removed 3 bases at V and 7 bases at J, leaving 6 bases unmatched. Germline V lookup: CDR1 DFQATT, CDR2 SNEGSKA (reference sequence). The CDR3 covers 15 residues.

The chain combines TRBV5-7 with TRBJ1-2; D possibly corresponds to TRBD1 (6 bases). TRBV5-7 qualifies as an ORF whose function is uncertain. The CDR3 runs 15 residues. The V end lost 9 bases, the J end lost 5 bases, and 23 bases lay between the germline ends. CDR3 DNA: TGTGCCATGAGCCCTAGGGGGACATGGTTATATGGCTACACCTTC. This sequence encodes CAMSPRGTWLYGYTF.

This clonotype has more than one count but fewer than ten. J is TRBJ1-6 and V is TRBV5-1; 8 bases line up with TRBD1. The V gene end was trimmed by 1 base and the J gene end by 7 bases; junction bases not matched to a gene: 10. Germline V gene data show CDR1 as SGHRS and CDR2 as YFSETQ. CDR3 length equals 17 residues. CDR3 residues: CASSLTSGQALNSPLHF. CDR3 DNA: TGCGCCAGCAGCTTGACCTCGGGACAGGCGCTCAATTCACCCCTCCACTTT.

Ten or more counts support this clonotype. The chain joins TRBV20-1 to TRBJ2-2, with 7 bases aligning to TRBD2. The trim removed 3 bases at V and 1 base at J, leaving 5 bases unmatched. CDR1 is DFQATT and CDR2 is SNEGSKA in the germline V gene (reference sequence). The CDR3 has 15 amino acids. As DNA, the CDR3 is TGCAGTGCTAGCGACTTAGCGGGGAACACCGGGGAGCTGTTTTTT. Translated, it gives CSASDLAGNTGELFF.

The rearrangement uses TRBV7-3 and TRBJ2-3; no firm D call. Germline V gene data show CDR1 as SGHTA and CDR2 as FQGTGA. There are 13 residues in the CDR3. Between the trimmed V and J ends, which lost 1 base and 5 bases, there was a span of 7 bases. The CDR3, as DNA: TGTGCCAGCAGCTTAAGCAGCCAAGATACGCAGTATTTT. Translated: CASSLSSQDTQYF.

DNA of the CDR3: TGTGCCACCAGCTACCAGGGGGCCATTCAAGAGACCCAGTACTTC. Amino acids: CATSYQGAIQETQYF. The chain has TRBV15 and TRBJ2-5, with 8 bases aligning to TRBD1. With V trimmed by 5 bases and J by 2 bases, 7 bases remained unmatched. The CDR3 is 15 amino acids. CDR1 is LNHNV and CDR2 is YYDKDF in the germline V gene (reference sequence). The variable domain in full, with the rest retrieved from reference TRBV15 and TRBJ2-5, is DAMVIQNPRYQVTQFGKPVTLSCSQTLNHNVMYWYQQKSSQAPKLLFHYYDKDFNNEADTPDNFQSRRPNTSFCFLDIRSPGLGDTAMYLCATSYQGAIQETQYFGPGTRLLVL.

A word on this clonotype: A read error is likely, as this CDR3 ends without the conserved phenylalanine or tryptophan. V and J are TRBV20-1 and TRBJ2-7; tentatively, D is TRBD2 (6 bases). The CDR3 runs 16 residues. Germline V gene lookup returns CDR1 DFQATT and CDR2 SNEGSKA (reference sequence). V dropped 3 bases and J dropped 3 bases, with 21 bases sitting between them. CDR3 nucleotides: TGCAGTGCTAGTCCTGTGTCCCCTAGCGAGAACTACGAGCAGTACATC. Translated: CSASPVSPSENYEQYI.

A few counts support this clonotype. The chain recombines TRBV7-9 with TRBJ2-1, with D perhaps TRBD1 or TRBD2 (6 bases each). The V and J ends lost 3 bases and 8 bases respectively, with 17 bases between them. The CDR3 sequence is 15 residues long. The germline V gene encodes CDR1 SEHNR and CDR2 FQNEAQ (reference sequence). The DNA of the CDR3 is TGTGCCAGCAGCTTTTGGGGGGCGCGAACCCATGAGCAGTTCTTC. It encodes CASSFWGARTHEQFF.